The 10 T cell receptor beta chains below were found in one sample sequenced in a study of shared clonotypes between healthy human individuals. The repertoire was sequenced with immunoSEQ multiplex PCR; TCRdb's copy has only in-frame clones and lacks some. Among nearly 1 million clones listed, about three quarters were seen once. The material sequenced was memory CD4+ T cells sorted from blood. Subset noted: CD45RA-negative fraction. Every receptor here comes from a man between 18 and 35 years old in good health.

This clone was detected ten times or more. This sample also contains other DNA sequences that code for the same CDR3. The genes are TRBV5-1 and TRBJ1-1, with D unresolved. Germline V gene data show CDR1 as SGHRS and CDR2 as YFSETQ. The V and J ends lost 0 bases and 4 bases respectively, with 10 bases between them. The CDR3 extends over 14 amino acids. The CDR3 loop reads CASSLGQPGTEAFF. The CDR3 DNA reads TGCGCCAGCAGCTTGGGGCAGCCCGGCACTGAAGCTTTCTTT.

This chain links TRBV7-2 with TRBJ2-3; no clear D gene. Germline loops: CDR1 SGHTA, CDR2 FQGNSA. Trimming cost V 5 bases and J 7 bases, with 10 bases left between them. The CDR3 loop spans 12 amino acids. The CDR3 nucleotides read TGTGCCAGCAGCCTTTCTCGGTATACGCAGTATTTT. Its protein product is CASSLSRYTQYF.

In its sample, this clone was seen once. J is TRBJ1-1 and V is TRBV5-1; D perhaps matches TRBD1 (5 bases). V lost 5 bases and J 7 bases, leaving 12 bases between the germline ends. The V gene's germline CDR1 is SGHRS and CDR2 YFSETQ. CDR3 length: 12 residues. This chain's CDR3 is CASSTTDFEAFF. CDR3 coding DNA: TGCGCCAGCAGTACGACAGATTTTGAAGCTTTCTTT.

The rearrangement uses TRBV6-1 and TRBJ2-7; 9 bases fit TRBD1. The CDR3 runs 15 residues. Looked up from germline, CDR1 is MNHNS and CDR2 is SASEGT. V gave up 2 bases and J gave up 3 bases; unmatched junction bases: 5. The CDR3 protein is CASSERTGANYEQYF. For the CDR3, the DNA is TGTGCCAGCAGTGAAAGGACAGGGGCGAACTACGAGCAGTACTTC.

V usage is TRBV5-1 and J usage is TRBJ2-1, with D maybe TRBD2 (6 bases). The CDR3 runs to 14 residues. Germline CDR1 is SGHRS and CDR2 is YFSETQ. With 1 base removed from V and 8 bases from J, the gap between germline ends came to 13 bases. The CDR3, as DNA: TGCGCCAGCAGCTTGCGCGGGGCCGGCGATGAGCAGTTCTTC. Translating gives CASSLRGAGDEQFF.

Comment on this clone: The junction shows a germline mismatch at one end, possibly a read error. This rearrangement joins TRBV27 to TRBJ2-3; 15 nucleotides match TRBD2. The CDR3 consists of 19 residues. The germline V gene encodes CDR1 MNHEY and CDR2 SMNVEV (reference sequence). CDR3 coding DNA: TGTGCCTGCAGTCCCCGGACTAGCGGGGGGGCCGGTTCCACAGATACGCAGTATTTT. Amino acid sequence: CACSPRTSGGAGSTDTQYF.

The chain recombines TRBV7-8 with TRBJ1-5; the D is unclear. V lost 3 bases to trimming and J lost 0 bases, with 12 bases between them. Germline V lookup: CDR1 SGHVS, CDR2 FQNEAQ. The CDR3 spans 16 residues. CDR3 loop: CASSFGRGDSNQPQHF. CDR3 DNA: TGTGCCAGCAGCTTTGGACGCGGGGATAGCAATCAGCCCCAGCATTTT.

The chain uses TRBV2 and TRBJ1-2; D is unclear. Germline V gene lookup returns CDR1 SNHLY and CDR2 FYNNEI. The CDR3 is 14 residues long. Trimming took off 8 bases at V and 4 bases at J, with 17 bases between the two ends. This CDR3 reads CASLGRTEIYGYTF. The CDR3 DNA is TGTGCCAGCTTAGGTAGGACGGAGATCTATGGCTACACCTTC.

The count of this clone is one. The CDR3 sequence is CASSLTQPYSPLHF. CDR3 DNA sequence: TGTGCCAGCAGTTTGACCCAGCCTTATTCACCCCTCCACTTT. The rearrangement joins TRBV28 to TRBJ1-6; no definite D call. This CDR3 contains 14 residues. Germline values: CDR1 MDHEN, CDR2 SYDVKM. Trimming shortened V by 3 bases and J by 8 bases, and 11 bases separated the two germline ends.

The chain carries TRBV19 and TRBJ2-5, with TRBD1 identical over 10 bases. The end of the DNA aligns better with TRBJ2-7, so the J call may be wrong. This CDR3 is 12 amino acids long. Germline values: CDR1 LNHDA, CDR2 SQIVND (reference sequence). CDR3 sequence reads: CASRTGGNEQYF. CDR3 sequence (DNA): TGTGCCTCTAGGACAGGGGGGAACGAGCAGTACTTC.